A single T cell receptor beta chain is shown here with its context. Its antigen is unknown. This entry belongs to a study of shared clonotypes between healthy human individuals. Study details: In total, the donors were two women and a few men aged 18 to 49. Regarding the study as a whole: Non-shared clonotypes were found to have lower generation probabilities than the clonotypes that were shared by all four of the sorted-subset donors. Shared across a few donors were around 5% of the naive CD4 clonotypes.

The table came from immunoSEQ multiplex PCR; TCRdb's copy has only in-frame clones and leaves some out. The data show more than 2 million clones, with just under 95% seen just once and less than 2% held by the top ten. Naive CD8 populations comprised CD45RO-negative cells positively selected for CCR7, excluding terminally differentiated effector memory CD45RA+ cells. V was pared by 3 bases and J by 10 bases, with 12 bases between. The CDR3 totals 12 residues. Germline V gives CDR1 SEHNR, CDR2 FQNEAQ (reference sequence). The chain links TRBV7-9 to TRBJ1-2, with D maybe TRBD1 (5 bases). This clonotype originated in a man aged 18 to 29 in good health. Some clones in this sample may be carry-over from other donors' samples. The source material was naive CD8+ T cells from PBMCs. The CDR3 loop reads CASSLRGEVYTF. The CDR3 nucleotides are TGTGCCAGCAGCTTGAGGGGAGAGGTCTACACCTTC.